This T cell receptor (beta chain) was profiled in a study of TIL therapy for anti-PD-1-resistant metastatic lung cancer. Looking at the study overall: Patients had a median age of approximately 56 years (range about 38-85).

Time point meaning: pre-treatment sample, taken before nivolumab and TIL therapy. Tumor tissue came from excised metastases, mostly pleural nodules or supraclavicular lymph nodes. Per germline, CDR1 SGHRS and CDR2 YFSETQ. V shed 0 bases and J 7 bases; nucleotides not matched to a gene: 6. The CDR3 is 16 residues long. This was the immunoSEQ v3 assay. Each library reached roughly 2 million read pairs, or 5-6 million at deep level. Sequenced by immunoSEQ multiplex PCR; TCRdb stores in-frame clones only, minus some. The repertoire holds more than 20,000 clones, with over 55% as singletons. The rearrangement uses TRBV5-1 and TRBJ2-3; 12 bases map to TRBD2. This TCR was sampled from a person between 25 and 80 years old with non-small cell lung cancer. The sample here was tumor tissue, taken at baseline. CDR3 amino acids: CASSLGPSGGEHTQYF. The CDR3 DNA follows: TGCGCCAGCAGCTTGGGTCCTAGCGGGGGGGAGCATACGCAGTATTTT.